Presented here are 18 T cell receptor beta chains from one specimen sequenced in a study of CD8+CD57+ T cells in acquired aplastic anemia. Patients picked for sequencing had shown CD8+CD57+ cell expansion detected by flow cytometry. TCR beta VDJ and CDR3 were profiled, and genomic DNA was the template. TCRdb passed the reads through MiXCR, listing each CDR3 protein once. The sample lists about 18,000 distinct CDR3 sequences; 30% to 45% were seen once. Antigens for these TCRs are unknown. Study results and limitations: In the patients, CD8+CD57+ cells came out less diverse than the total CD4+ and CD8+ pools.

Sequences were obtained from CD8+CD57+ T cells sorted from PBMCs. The subset is: bead-enriched CD8+CD57+ effector memory T cells from SAA patients. Source of these receptors: a human donor with aplastic anemia.

This clonotype was detected only a few times. At one of its ends the junction is not consistent with the germline gene, which may arise from a read error. The V and J genes are TRBV10-3 and TRBJ2-3; TRBD1 agrees at 7 bases. The CDR3 length is 14 residues. The germline gives CDR1 ENHRY, CDR2 SYGVKD. CDR3 DNA: TGTGCCAGCAGTGACTCGACAGGGCCAGATACGCAGTATTTT. As protein: CASSDSTGPDTQYF.

This clonotype was seen ten or more times. V usage is TRBV2 and J usage is TRBJ2-7; perhaps TRBD2 as D (5 bases). CDR3 size: 14 residues. Trimming shortened V by 6 bases and J by 2 bases, and 14 bases separated the two germline ends. CDR1 is SNHLY, CDR2 FYNNEI, per germline. The CDR3 bases are TGTGCCAGCAGGGAGGACTCAGGCACCTACGAGCAGTACTTC. This sequence encodes CASREDSGTYEQYF.

The CDR3 DNA reads as TGTGCCAGCAGTGTGCAGGTGGCGGGTGAAAAACTGTTTTTT. Translated, it gives CASSVQVAGEKLFF. The chain recombines TRBV2 with TRBJ1-4; D is unclear. Trimming shortened V by 4 bases and J by 7 bases, and 13 bases separated the two germline ends. The CDR3 sequence is 14 residues long. In germline, CDR1 is SNHLY, CDR2 FYNNEI.

This clonotype occurred many times. This sequence joins TRBV6-1 and TRBJ2-7; D ambiguous. Germline CDR1 and CDR2: MNHNS and SASEGT. V lost 3 bases to trimming and J lost 0 bases, with 9 bases between them. The CDR3 is 14 amino acids. The DNA of the CDR3 is TGTGCCAGCAGTGAGAGTCCAGGCTCCTACGAGCAGTACTTC. Protein: CASSESPGSYEQYF.

This clonotype was observed at least ten times. This sequence joins TRBV29-1 and TRBJ2-7; D not resolved. Germline V lookup: CDR1 SQVTM, CDR2 ANQGSEA. The CDR3 has 12 residues. Trimming stripped 0 bases from V and 2 bases from J, with 5 bases between. Here the CDR3 reads CSVEDQPYEQYF. CDR3 DNA: TGCAGCGTTGAAGATCAACCCTACGAGCAGTACTTC.

This clonotype was seen many times. The J gene is TRBJ2-5, the V gene TRBV28; D may be TRBD1 or TRBD2 (5 bases each). The germline CDR1 and CDR2 sequences are MDHEN and SYDVKM. The CDR3 runs 16 residues. V was clipped by 7 bases and J by 1 base, with 19 bases between them. CDR3 nucleotide sequence: TGTGCCAGCACCCAACGGGGACGACGGCTCCAAGAGACCCAGTACTTC. Residues: CASTQRGRRLQETQYF.

This clonotype was seen a few times. The chain couples TRBV11-1 to TRBJ1-1; TRBD1 agrees at 11 bases. V trimming: 4 bases; J trimming: 1 base; junction bases outside the gene matches: 8. The V gene's germline CDR1 is SGHAT and CDR2 FQDESV (reference sequence). The CDR3 totals 17 residues. This CDR3 reads CASSSGTGGVENTEAFF. The CDR3 DNA follows: TGTGCCAGCAGCTCCGGGACAGGGGGAGTAGAGAACACTGAAGCTTTCTTT.

V and J are TRBV6-1 and TRBJ2-2; 7 nucleotides agree with TRBD2. The germline gives CDR1 MNHNS, CDR2 SASEGT. V gave up 6 bases and J gave up 4 bases; unmatched junction bases: 5. This CDR3 has 14 amino acids. CDR3 DNA: TGTGCCAGCAGCGTGGGGGGGGGCACCGGGGAGCTGTTTTTT. It yields the protein CASSVGGGTGELFF.

This clonotype was detected a few times. The chain joins TRBV9 to TRBJ2-1; no reliable D call. Trimming took off 3 bases at V and 4 bases at J, with 5 bases between the two ends. CDR3 size: 12 residues. CDR1 SGDLS and CDR2 YYNGEE come from the germline V gene. The CDR3 DNA reads TGTGCCAGCAGCGGGGAATACAATGAGCAGTTCTTC. Its protein is CASSGEYNEQFF.

J is TRBJ2-7 and V is TRBV2; 9 bases align to TRBD2. Germline loops: CDR1 SNHLY, CDR2 FYNNEI. The CDR3 runs to 14 residues. Trimming at V came to 7 bases and at J to 2 bases, leaving 6 bases not matched to a gene. The CDR3, as DNA: TGTGCCAGCACCCGACTAGCGGCCCCCTACGAGCAGTACTTC. Translation gives CASTRLAAPYEQYF.

Regarding this clonotype: The junction and the germline gene differ at one end; a read error may be behind it. The chain combines TRBV5-1 with TRBJ2-7; D is unclear. Germline values: CDR1 SGHRS, CDR2 YFSETQ. The CDR3 length is 9 residues. The DNA of the CDR3 is TGTGCCAGCAGCTCCGAGCAGTACTTC. This encodes CASSSEQYF.

The chain links TRBV7-6 to TRBJ1-1; TRBD1 might be the D (5 bases). Germline CDR1 is SGHVS and CDR2 is FNYEAQ. This CDR3 is 13 amino acids long. Trimming cost V 0 bases and J 7 bases, with 9 bases left between them. CDR3 coding DNA: TGTGCCAGCAGCTTAGCTGGGGGACTTGAAGCTTTCTTT. Its protein product is CASSLAGGLEAFF.

The chain links TRBV12-3 or TRBV12-4 to TRBJ2-2, with 11 bases aligning to TRBD2. J gave up 1 base and V 4 bases, and 5 bases lay outside the gene matches. The CDR3 spans 17 residues. CDR3 DNA: TGTGCCAGCAGTTCCCGGACTAGCGGGTTGAACACCGGGGAGCTGTTTTTT. This codes for CASSSRTSGLNTGELFF.

This clonotype was detected many times. The J gene is TRBJ1-2, the V gene TRBV19, with D possibly TRBD1 on 6 matching bases. V lost 10 bases to trimming and J lost 1 base, with 22 bases between them. Germline CDR1 and CDR2: LNHDA and SQIVND (reference sequence). The CDR3 extends over 16 amino acids. CDR3 sequence: CATASRGPYHNYGYTF. CDR3 nucleotide sequence: TGTGCCACCGCTTCGCGGGGGCCCTACCATAACTATGGCTACACCTTC.

This clonotype was picked up many times. The chain combines TRBV29-1 with TRBJ2-3; D remains ambiguous. With 7 bases removed from V and 0 bases from J, the gap between germline ends came to 11 bases. The CDR3 spans 13 residues. Looked up from germline, CDR1 is SQVTM and CDR2 is ANQGSEA. CDR3 amino acids: CSGAVLSTDTQYF. The CDR3 DNA reads TGCAGCGGGGCGGTGCTCAGCACAGATACGCAGTATTTT.

The chain joins TRBV19 to TRBJ1-5; no firm D call. There are 13 residues in the CDR3. From germline, CDR1 is LNHDA and CDR2 SQIVND (reference sequence). V shed 7 bases and J shed 3 bases, with 10 bases lying between them. As DNA, the CDR3 is TGTGCCAGTACCGGGTGGAACAATCAGCCCCAGCATTTT. Amino acid sequence: CASTGWNNQPQHF.

This rearrangement joins TRBV10-3 to TRBJ1-2; D gene unclear. CDR1 ENHRY and CDR2 SYGVKD come from the germline V gene. Trimming left V 0 bases short and J 7 bases short, with 9 bases between. There are 13 residues in the CDR3. CDR3 coding DNA: TGTGCCATCAGTGAGTCTAGAGAACGTGGCTACACCTTC. Translation gives CAISESRERGYTF.

The chain recombines TRBV7-9 with TRBJ2-3; 7 bases line up with TRBD2. The CDR3 extends over 14 amino acids. Germline V gene sequence: CDR1 SEHNR, CDR2 FQNEAQ (reference sequence). With V trimmed by 7 bases and J by 1 base, 5 bases remained unmatched. Here the CDR3 DNA reads TGTGCCAGCACCCGGGCGGGGGGCACAGATACGCAGTATTTT. Translated, it gives CASTRAGGTDTQYF.